This TCR beta chain emerged from a study of blood T cell repertoires in COVID-19. V lost 0 bases and J lost 5, with 17 bases in between. CDR1 is LGHNA and CDR2 is YSLEER in the germline V gene. The CDR3 is 16 amino acids. The assay was immunoSEQ multiplex PCR, and TCRdb's table has in-frame clones only and misses some. The sample contains 150,000 to 200,000 clones, approximately 89% of which appear only once. The chain combines TRBV4-3 with TRBJ2-7; D remains unclear. The sample comprised peripheral blood. The origin of this receptor is a man between 40 and 49 years old with active or convalescent COVID-19. CDR3 in DNA: TGCGCCAGCAGCCAAGATTCGACCTCCAGGCTACACGAGCAGTACTTC. It encodes CASSQDSTSRLHEQYF.